A selection of T cell receptor beta chains follows, all from one sample in a study of neurological immune-mediated disorders. From the 5' RACE reads, TCRdb called clonotypes with MiXCR, one entry per CDR3 protein. The table has some 77,000 distinct CDR3 sequences, about 9.4% seen once. The material sequenced was PBMCs. All receptors derive from a man aged 45-65 years in good health. The CDR3 runs from the conserved cysteine through the conserved F or W. The D gene is left open where the match is weak. Part of the rows lack a size; the others show once, few, many or a class for expanded clones.

many	NA	TRBV19	TRBJ2-5	CASSIGRRGKETQYF	TGTGCCAGTAGTATAGGTCGTCGGGGGAAAGAGACCCAGTACTTC
many	NA	TRBV2	TRBJ2-1	CASSNTGGTVYNEQFF	TGTGCCAGCAGCAACACGGGAGGGACAGTATACAATGAGCAGTTCTTC
many	TRBD2	TRBV12-3/TRBV12-4	TRBJ2-5	CASSSALRGLAGDETQYF	TGTGCCAGCAGTTCAGCCCTACGGGGACTAGCGGGAGATGAGACCCAGTACTTC
many	NA	TRBV12-3/TRBV12-4	TRBJ2-7	CASSDRPYEQYF	TGTGCCAGCAGTGACCGGCCCTACGAGCAGTACTTC
many	NA	TRBV6-5	TRBJ1-3	CASAREGQQGNTIYF	TGTGCCAGCGCCAGGGAAGGACAGCAAGGAAACACCATATATTTT
NA	NA	TRBV7-6	TRBJ1-1	CASSLARALNTEDFF	TGTGCCAGCAGCTTAGCGCGGGCCTTGAACACTGAAGATTTCTTT
many	NA	TRBV20-1	TRBJ2-7	CSALTGLRLSSYEQYF	TGCAGTGCTTTAACAGGGCTCCGATTAAGCTCCTACGAGCAGTACTTC
many	NA	TRBV18	TRBJ2-3	CASSPGLGDTQYF	TGTGCCAGCTCACCGGGATTAGGAGATACGCAGTATTTT
many	NA	TRBV6-2/TRBV6-3	TRBJ2-3	CASSYSMGQYYTQYF	TGTGCCAGCAGTTACTCAATGGGCCAGTACTATACGCAGTATTTT
many	NA	TRBV10-2	TRBJ2-1	CASSESLAPVSSYNEQFF	TGCGCCAGCAGTGAGTCCCTAGCCCCCGTTAGCTCCTACAATGAGCAGTTCTTC
NA	NA	TRBV2	TRBJ2-7	CASRDGDVTYEQYF	TGTGCCAGCAGAGATGGGGACGTAACCTACGAGCAGTACTTC
many	NA	TRBV7-2	TRBJ1-2	CASSLRGAPGYTF	TGTGCCAGCAGCTTACGGGGGGCTCCTGGCTACACCTTC
many	NA	TRBV11-1	TRBJ2-3	CASRPRGLSTDTQYF	TGTGCCAGCAGACCCCGAGGCTTGAGCACAGATACGCAGTATTTT
many	TRBD1	TRBV7-9	TRBJ1-2	CASSLQDRTRGGYTF	TGTGCCAGCAGCCTTCAGGACAGGACCCGGGGTGGCTACACCTTC
many	TRBD2	TRBV6-6	TRBJ2-7	CASSSAGESSYEQYF	TGTGCCAGCAGTTCAGCGGGGGAGAGCTCCTACGAGCAGTACTTC
many	TRBD1	TRBV7-9	TRBJ1-4	CASSIRQGANEKLFF	TGTGCCAGCAGCATCCGACAGGGGGCTAATGAAAAACTGTTTTTT
many	NA	TRBV20-1	TRBJ2-1	CSARVEGAGNEQFF	TGCAGTGCTAGAGTCGAGGGAGCCGGGAATGAGCAGTTCTTC
many	NA	TRBV6-5	TRBJ2-1	CASRLYNEQFF	TGTGCCAGCAGGTTATACAATGAGCAGTTCTTC
many	NA	TRBV12-3/TRBV12-4	TRBJ2-1	CASSLAQGGSRSEQFF	TGTGCCAGCAGTTTAGCGCAGGGGGGGAGCCGATCAGAGCAGTTCTTC
many	TRBD2	TRBV7-2	TRBJ2-3	CASSLAVAGITDTQYF	TGTGCCAGCAGCTTAGCCGTAGCGGGAATCACAGATACGCAGTATTTT
many	TRBD1	TRBV28	TRBJ2-7	CASSSTGGLGYEQYF	TGTGCCAGCAGTTCTACAGGGGGCCTCGGGTACGAGCAGTACTTC
many	TRBD1	TRBV7-2	TRBJ2-7	CASSSRDRGHYEQYF	TGTGCCAGCAGCTCCCGGGACAGGGGGCATTACGAGCAGTACTTC
NA	NA	TRBV3-1	TRBJ2-7	CSSSLGTRGEQYF	TGTTCCAGCAGCCTTGGGACTCGAGGCGAGCAGTACTTC
few	NA	TRBV7-6	TRBJ2-2	CASSLAPYTGELFF	TGTGCCAGCAGCTTAGCGCCGTACACCGGGGAGCTGTTTTTT
many	NA	TRBV27	TRBJ2-2	CATQLGAAGELFF	TGTGCCACCCAGTTGGGAGCGGCCGGGGAGCTGTTTTTT
many	NA	TRBV20-1	TRBJ2-7	CSASPPKGSSYEQYF	TGCAGTGCTAGCCCCCCGAAGGGCAGCTCCTACGAGCAGTACTTC
many	TRBD1	TRBV5-1	TRBJ2-1	CASSLEGQALSSYNEQFF	TGCGCCAGCAGCTTGGAGGGACAGGCCCTTAGCTCCTACAATGAGCAGTTCTTC
many	TRBD2	TRBV9	TRBJ2-3	CASSVALAGDTQYF	TGTGCCAGCAGCGTAGCTCTAGCGGGAGATACGCAGTATTTT
many	NA	TRBV25-1	TRBJ2-7	CASSPPRGASFREQYF	TGTGCCAGCAGTCCCCCACGGGGGGCCAGTTTTCGGGAGCAGTACTTC
many	NA	TRBV7-2	TRBJ2-7	CASSEGPGAPSEQYF	TGTGCCAGCAGCGAGGGGCCAGGGGCGCCGAGCGAGCAGTACTTC